Listed below are T cell receptor beta chains from one sample, sequenced in a study of preoperative IRX-2 immunotherapy in early breast cancer. Using immunoSEQ multiplex PCR, the repertoire was profiled, and TCRdb retains in-frame clones only, with some absent. The data show approximately 24,000 clones, around 90% seen once. Material: tumor tissue, obtained after IRX-2 immunotherapy. The source of these receptors is a human donor with breast cancer. Each CDR3 is given with its conserved first and last residue. A D gene is named only where the DNA matches it firmly. Some rows mark clone size as missing; the rest say once, few, many or name a class of expanded clone.

cdr3_aa,cdr3_nt,v_call,j_call,clone_size,d_call
CASSLGSGTYEQYF,TGTGCCAGCAGCTTAGGGTCAGGAACCTACGAGCAGTACTTC,TRBV13,TRBJ2-7,NA,NA
CASSSAGTRIQETQYF,TGTGCCAGCAGCTCGGCCGGGACTAGAATCCAAGAGACCCAGTACTTC,TRBV9,TRBJ2-5,NA,TRBD2
CASSQGGQKETQYF,TGTGCCAGCAGCCAAGGAGGACAGAAAGAGACCCAGTACTTC,TRBV16,TRBJ2-5,NA,NA
CASGPLGRAEAFF,TGTGCCAGCGGGCCACTAGGTAGGGCTGAAGCTTTCTTT,TRBV7-6,TRBJ1-1,NA,NA
CASSQGDFTDTQYF,TGCGCCAGCAGCCAGGGCGATTTCACAGATACGCAGTATTTT,TRBV4-1,TRBJ2-3,NA,NA
CAIRAAGTGDMNEQFF,TGTGCCATCAGGGCTGCCGGGACAGGGGATATGAATGAGCAGTTCTTC,TRBV10-3,TRBJ2-1,NA,TRBD1
CASSRGWNTEAFF,TGTGCCAGCAGCCGTGGTTGGAACACTGAAGCTTTCTTT,TRBV7-8,TRBJ1-1,NA,NA
CASRGRGIEISYEQYF,TGTGCCAGCCGTGGCAGGGGGATTGAAATTTCCTACGAGCAGTACTTC,TRBV6-1,TRBJ2-7,NA,TRBD1
CASSQGGGGTDTQYF,TGTGCCAGCAGCCAGGGAGGGGGGGGCACAGATACGCAGTATTTT,TRBV9,TRBJ2-3,NA,NA
CASRKGGGVANNNEQFF,TGTGCCAGTAGAAAAGGTGGCGGCGTTGCAAACAACAATGAGCAGTTCTTC,TRBV19,TRBJ2-1,few,NA
CASSPNGFSNQPQHF,TGTGCCAGCTCACCCAACGGTTTTAGCAATCAGCCCCAGCATTTT,TRBV18,TRBJ1-5,NA,NA
CASRRTGPETQYF,TGTGCCAGCAGAAGGACAGGGCCGGAGACCCAGTACTTC,TRBV6-5,TRBJ2-5,NA,TRBD1
CASSLSGALPGNTIYF,TGTGCCAGCAGCTTGTCGGGGGCTCTCCCTGGAAACACCATATATTTT,TRBV7-9,TRBJ1-3,NA,NA
CASSSGLAGVYQETQYF,TGTGCCAGCAGTTCCGGGCTAGCGGGGGTGTACCAAGAGACCCAGTACTTC,TRBV27,TRBJ2-5,NA,TRBD2
CASSPSTSGRAQYF,TGTGCCAGCAGTCCTTCGACTAGCGGTAGGGCGCAGTATTTT,TRBV28,TRBJ2-3,NA,TRBD2
CASSLEGGWETQYF,TGTGCCAGCAGCTTGGAGGGGGGATGGGAGACCCAGTACTTC,TRBV5-4,TRBJ2-5,NA,NA